A selection of T cell receptor beta chains follows, all from one sample in a study of T-cell memory formation after mild COVID-19. TCRdb re-called the 5' RACE reads with MiXCR, one entry per CDR3 protein. The table records about 500,000 distinct CDR3 sequences, roughly 20% of them present only once. Sequences were obtained from PBMCs or a T cell subset sorted from them (not recorded which). The source of these receptors is an adult woman who had mild COVID-19 (a few samples of this study predate the infection). Cell type and time point are not known. CDR3s include the opening cysteine and the closing phenylalanine or tryptophan. A D gene is named only where the DNA matches it firmly. Part of the rows lack a size; the others show once, few, many or a class for expanded clones.

CDR3 DNA	CDR3 protein	D gene	V gene	J gene	clone size
TGCAGTGCTAGCACACATAGCACAGATACGCAGTATTTT	CSASTHSTDTQYF	.	TRBV20-1	TRBJ2-3	.
TGTGCCAGCAGGCTAGTGACTAGCGGGAGGAGGACAGATACGCAGTATTTT	CASRLVTSGRRTDTQYF	TRBD2	TRBV6-2/TRBV6-3	TRBJ2-3	few
TGTGCCAGCAGCATTATAGCGGGGGGGCCGAACACAGATACGCAGTATTTT	CASSIIAGGPNTDTQYF	TRBD2	TRBV7-9	TRBJ2-3	.
TGTGCCAGCAGCAACAAACAGGGGGGAGAGACCCAGTACTTC	CASSNKQGGETQYF	TRBD1	TRBV5-4	TRBJ2-5	few
TGTGCCAGCAGCTCCACGGGACCGAGGAACACTGAAGCTTTCTTT	CASSSTGPRNTEAFF	.	TRBV7-2	TRBJ1-1	few
TGTGCCGGATCACGGGGAACTATGGATACGCAGTATTTT	CAGSRGTMDTQYF	.	TRBV12-3/TRBV12-4	TRBJ2-3	.
TGTGCCAGCAGTGAAGCCAGGGGCGAGACCCAGTACTTC	CASSEARGETQYF	.	TRBV2	TRBJ2-5	few
TGTGCCAGCATCCCTTTGGTTGGCGGGGAGCTGTTTTTT	CASIPLVGGELFF	.	TRBV7-7	TRBJ2-2	few
TGTGCCAGCAGTTACCCGAGCCGCCTTGACTACGAGCAGTACTTC	CASSYPSRLDYEQYF	.	TRBV6-2/TRBV6-3	TRBJ2-7	many
TGTGCCAGCAGCCCCCGATTGGGGAAGACCCAGTACTTC	CASSPRLGKTQYF	.	TRBV11-1	TRBJ2-5	.
TGTGCCAGCAGCCAAGGACCGAGGGGAACTTTCTTT	CASSQGPRGTFF	.	TRBV14	TRBJ1-1	few
TGTGCCAGCAGCCGCAAAACGGGGAATAACTATGGCTACACCTTC	CASSRKTGNNYGYTF	.	TRBV7-2	TRBJ1-2	.
TGTGCCAGTAGTATAGTGGCAGGGCCCTTTTCTGAAGCTTTCTTT	CASSIVAGPFSEAFF	.	TRBV19	TRBJ1-1	.
TGTGCCAGCAGCTTGGGACTAGCGGGGGCCCCTCGCTACGAGCAGTACTTC	CASSLGLAGAPRYEQYF	TRBD2	TRBV5-6	TRBJ2-7	.
TGCGCCCTGCACTATGGCTACACCTTC	CALHYGYTF	.	TRBV4-3	TRBJ1-2	.
TGCGCCAGCAGCTTGGTAAGAGGGGCGAGTCAAGAGACCCAGTACTTC	CASSLVRGASQETQYF	.	TRBV5-1	TRBJ2-5	many
TGTGCCAGCAGCTTGACAATTGGCGGGGAGCTGTTTTTT	CASSLTIGGELFF	.	TRBV7-3	TRBJ2-2	.
TGTGCCAGCAGACCCAGGGGGGCAGGGACGATTAACTATGGCTACACCTTC	CASRPRGAGTINYGYTF	TRBD1	TRBV6-5	TRBJ1-2	.
TGTGCCAGCAGCCCTCTCAACGTTAATTCACCCCTCCACTTT	CASSPLNVNSPLHF	.	TRBV7-2	TRBJ1-6	few
TGTGCCAGCAGCGTAGACCCAGACTGGGACGAGCAGTACTTC	CASSVDPDWDEQYF	.	TRBV9	TRBJ2-7	few
TGCGCCAGCAGCTTGGCACGGTTGAACACTGAAGCTTTCTTT	CASSLARLNTEAFF	.	TRBV5-1	TRBJ1-1	.
TGTGCCAGCAGGGGAGGAGGCATAGCTTTCTTT	CASRGGGIAFF	.	TRBV2	TRBJ1-1	.
TGCGCCAGCAAGGACGGGATGGGGGAGCAGTACTTC	CASKDGMGEQYF	.	TRBV5-1	TRBJ2-7	few
TGTGCCACCAGGTCAGGCTTTTCAGGAGCGGGAGTGCGAGATACGCAGTATTTT	CATRSGFSGAGVRDTQYF	TRBD2	TRBV24-1	TRBJ2-3	few
TGTGCCACCAGCAGAGATCGGGACAGCTCCTACGAGCAGTACTTC	CATSRDRDSSYEQYF	TRBD1	TRBV15	TRBJ2-7	many
TGTGCCAGCGCCTTCGGGCAGCCCACTGAAGCTTTCTTT	CASAFGQPTEAFF	.	TRBV12-3/TRBV12-4	TRBJ1-1	few
TGTGCCAGCAGCTTAGTCGCAGGGAACTACGAGCAGTACTTC	CASSLVAGNYEQYF	.	TRBV7-8	TRBJ2-7	few
TGCAGTGCTGCGCAGACCCCGGTCTCCGCCAGCGAACCCTTC	CSAAQTPVSASEPF	.	TRBV20-1	TRBJ1-2	many
TGTGCCAGCAGGGCACAACCGGTGCCCATGAACACTGAAGCTTTCTTT	CASRAQPVPMNTEAFF	.	TRBV6-1	TRBJ1-1	few
TGCGCCAGTAGTATCGTCGGCAGGGGGTTATATGGCTACACCTTC	CASSIVGRGLYGYTF	TRBD1	TRBV5-1	TRBJ1-2	few
TGTGCCAGCAGCCCTCATATCGGGGCTCCAGAGGACTATGGCTACACCTTC	CASSPHIGAPEDYGYTF	.	TRBV6-5	TRBJ1-2	.
TGCAGTGCTAGCGGATGGCCTACCACAGATACGCAGTATTTT	CSASGWPTTDTQYF	.	TRBV20-1	TRBJ2-3	.
TGCAGTGCTAGAGATCACGGGGGCCTCTACAATGAGCAGTTCTTC	CSARDHGGLYNEQFF	.	TRBV20-1	TRBJ2-1	.
TGCGCCAGCAGCCAACGTGGGACTAACACAGATACGCAGTATTTT	CASSQRGTNTDTQYF	TRBD2	TRBV4-3	TRBJ2-3	.
TGTGCCAGCAGTTTAGGGCAGGCCTATAGCAATCAGCCCCAGCATTTT	CASSLGQAYSNQPQHF	.	TRBV27	TRBJ1-5	.
TGTGCCAGCAGCCTCAGTTCCGGCTCGACGCAGTATTTT	CASSLSSGSTQYF	.	TRBV7-9	TRBJ2-3	.
TGCAGCGTTGCCCCCCTCGCGGGAGGTCTCAATGAGCAGTTCTTC	CSVAPLAGGLNEQFF	TRBD2	TRBV29-1	TRBJ2-1	few
TGCGCCAGCAGCTTACAGGGTGTCACAGATACGCAGTATTTT	CASSLQGVTDTQYF	.	TRBV5-1	TRBJ2-3	.
TGTGCCAGCAGTTCCAGGGTGGGGGGCCTGAATGAGCAGTTCTTC	CASSSRVGGLNEQFF	.	TRBV5-4	TRBJ2-1	.
TGCAGCGTTAGGACAGACAATCAGCCCCAGCATTTT	CSVRTDNQPQHF	.	TRBV29-1	TRBJ1-5	many
TGTGCCAGCAGCTTAGACGGGGGCGCGGGAGATACGCAGTATTTT	CASSLDGGAGDTQYF	.	TRBV11-2	TRBJ2-3	few
TGTGCCAGCAGCCAACGGCTAAGCGGGCGTCCCCTCTACGAGCAGTACTTC	CASSQRLSGRPLYEQYF	.	TRBV28	TRBJ2-7	few
TGTGCCAGCAGTTTCGTACAGGGGCTTGCGGAGCTGTTTTTT	CASSFVQGLAELFF	TRBD1	TRBV12-3/TRBV12-4	TRBJ2-2	few
TGTGCCAGCAAACTTAGAGGGGGGTCCTACGAGCAGTACTTC	CASKLRGGSYEQYF	.	TRBV12-3/TRBV12-4	TRBJ2-7	.
TGTGCCAGCAGCTTGGGCAACACCTACAATGAGCAGTTCTTC	CASSLGNTYNEQFF	.	TRBV5-5	TRBJ2-1	.
TGTGCCAGCACGTACCTCGAACAGGGGAACACTGAAGCTTTCTTT	CASTYLEQGNTEAFF	.	TRBV12-3/TRBV12-4	TRBJ1-1	few
TGTGCCAGTAATCCCGGGACAGGGGGCTCCTACGAGCAGTACTTC	CASNPGTGGSYEQYF	TRBD1	TRBV6-5	TRBJ2-7	few
TGTGCCAGCAGTTACGGGTCTGAGTATGGCTACACCTTC	CASSYGSEYGYTF	.	TRBV6-6	TRBJ1-2	.
TGCAGTGCTAGAGGGACAGCACCCTACGAGCAGTACTTC	CSARGTAPYEQYF	.	TRBV20-1	TRBJ2-7	few
TGTGCCATCAGTGGAAGGGGACTGAACACTGAAGCTTTCTTT	CAISGRGLNTEAFF	.	TRBV10-3	TRBJ1-1	.
TGTGCCAGCAGCGAAGACAACTGGACGTACAATGAGCAGTTCTTC	CASSEDNWTYNEQFF	.	TRBV11-2	TRBJ2-1	.
TGTGCCAGTATGAGGTGGGGGAACACTGAAGCTTTCTTT	CASMRWGNTEAFF	.	TRBV19	TRBJ1-1	once
TGCGCCAGCAGCTTCGCGGAAGGGGGCAGGGAGCAGTACTTC	CASSFAEGGREQYF	TRBD1	TRBV5-1	TRBJ2-7	.
TGTGCCAGCAGCCGACCAGGGAGGAACACTGAAGCTTTCTTT	CASSRPGRNTEAFF	.	TRBV11-2	TRBJ1-1	few
TGTGCCAGCAGCTCTAGCGGGAGCACGGATTTT	CASSSSGSTDF	TRBD2	TRBV7-9	TRBJ2-3	.
TGCAGTGCTTGGACAGGGGCGAACGGGCGGGAGTGGAAAAACATTCAGTACTTC	CSAWTGANGREWKNIQYF	TRBD1	TRBV20-1	TRBJ2-4	few
TGTGCCAGCAGCTTACCGCAGGGCGGGGGGACATCCGCGGATACGCAGTATTTT	CASSLPQGGGTSADTQYF	TRBD2	TRBV7-2	TRBJ2-3	.
TGTGCCAGCAGCCAACCGCGGGACACCGCTAGACCCAATGAGCAGTTCTTC	CASSQPRDTARPNEQFF	.	TRBV3-1	TRBJ2-1	few
TGCAGTGCCTCGGACCCAGTAGGCACAGATACGCAGTATTTT	CSASDPVGTDTQYF	.	TRBV20-1	TRBJ2-3	few
TGTGCCAGCAGCCCTTCAGCGACAGGGAATCAGCCCCAGCATTTT	CASSPSATGNQPQHF	TRBD1	TRBV9	TRBJ1-5	.